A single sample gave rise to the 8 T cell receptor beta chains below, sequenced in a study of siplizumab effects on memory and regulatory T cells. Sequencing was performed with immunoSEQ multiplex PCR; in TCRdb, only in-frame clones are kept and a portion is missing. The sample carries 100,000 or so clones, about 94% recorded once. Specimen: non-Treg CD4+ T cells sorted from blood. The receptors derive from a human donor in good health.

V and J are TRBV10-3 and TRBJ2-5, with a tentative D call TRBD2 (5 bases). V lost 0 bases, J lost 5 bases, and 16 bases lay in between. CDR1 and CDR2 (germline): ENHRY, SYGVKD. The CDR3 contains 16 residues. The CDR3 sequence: CAISESSFAGEETQYF. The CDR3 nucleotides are TGTGCCATCAGTGAGTCGAGTTTCGCCGGGGAGGAGACCCAGTACTTC.

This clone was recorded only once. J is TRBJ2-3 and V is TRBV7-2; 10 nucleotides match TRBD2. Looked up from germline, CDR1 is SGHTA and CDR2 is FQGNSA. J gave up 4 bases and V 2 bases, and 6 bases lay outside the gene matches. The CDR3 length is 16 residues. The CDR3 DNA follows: TGTGCCAGCAGCTTATCTCCTAGCGGGAGTGCAGATACGCAGTATTTT. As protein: CASSLSPSGSADTQYF.

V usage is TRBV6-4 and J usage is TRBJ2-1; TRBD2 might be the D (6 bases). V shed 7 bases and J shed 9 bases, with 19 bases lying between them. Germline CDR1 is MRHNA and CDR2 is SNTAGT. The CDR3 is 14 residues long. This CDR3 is CASIRRDRRGEQFF. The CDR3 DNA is TGTGCCAGCATTAGGAGGGACCGGCGGGGTGAGCAGTTCTTC.

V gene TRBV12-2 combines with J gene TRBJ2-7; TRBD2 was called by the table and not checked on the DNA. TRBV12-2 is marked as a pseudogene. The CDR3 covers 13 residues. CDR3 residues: CASRKTSGYEQYF. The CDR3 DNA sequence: TGTGCAAGTCGCAAGACTAGCGGATACGAGCAGTACTTC.

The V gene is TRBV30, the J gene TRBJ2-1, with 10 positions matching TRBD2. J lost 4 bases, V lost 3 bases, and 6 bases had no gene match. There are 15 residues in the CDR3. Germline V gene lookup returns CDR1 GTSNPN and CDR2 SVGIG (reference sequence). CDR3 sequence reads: CAWRLGLAAYNEQFF. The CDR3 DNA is TGTGCCTGGAGGCTCGGACTAGCGGCTTACAATGAGCAGTTCTTC.

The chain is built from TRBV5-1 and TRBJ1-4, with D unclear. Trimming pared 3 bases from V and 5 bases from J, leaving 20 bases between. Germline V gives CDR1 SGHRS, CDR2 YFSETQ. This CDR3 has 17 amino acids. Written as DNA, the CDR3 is TGCGCCAGCAGCTCCGTACAGCCAGGCAAGGTAAATGAAAAACTGTTTTTT. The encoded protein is CASSSVQPGKVNEKLFF.

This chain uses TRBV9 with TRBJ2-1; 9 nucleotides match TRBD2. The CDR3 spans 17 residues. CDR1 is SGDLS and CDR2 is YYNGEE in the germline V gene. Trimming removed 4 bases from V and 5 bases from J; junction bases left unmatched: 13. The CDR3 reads CASSPSRASGMDNEQFF. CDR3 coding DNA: TGTGCCAGCAGCCCCAGCAGGGCTAGCGGGATGGACAATGAGCAGTTCTTC.

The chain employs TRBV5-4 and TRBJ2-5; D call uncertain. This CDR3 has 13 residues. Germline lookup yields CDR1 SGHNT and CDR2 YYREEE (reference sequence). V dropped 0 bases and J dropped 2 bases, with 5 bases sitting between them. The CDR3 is CASSLEAQETQYF. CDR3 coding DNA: TGTGCCAGCAGCTTGGAGGCTCAAGAGACCCAGTACTTC.